This T cell receptor beta chain stems from a study of blood T cell repertoires in COVID-19 (dated by TCRdb to between 2020 and 2021). Concerning the study at large: Samples from collaborators originated in the United States, Italy and Spain and spanned both the acute and convalescent phases of COVID-19. The prospective study material was composed of cDNA or gDNA derived from T cells, B-cell-depleted T cells, or PBMCs. Subjects who had been exposed to COVID-19, were actively infected with it, or had recovered from it provided the deeply sampled blood TCRbeta repertoires that made up the dataset. The repertoires were released in a freely available public database intended as a resource for research on the immune response to SARS-CoV-2. Samples came from the ongoing ImmuneRACE study (first 160 participants) plus 1,254 subjects from 6 global collaborators. Sample metadata almost always included a de-identified subject ID, COVID-19 status, age in years and sex. Where HLA class I and class II types were available, the types were taken from metadata supplied by the sample provider, not from assay-based typing. Study-level results and caveats: The amount of clinical and demographic metadata varied by source and participant and was provided uncurated.

TCRbeta CDR3 regions were amplified from genomic DNA using the immunoSEQ Assay, a bias-controlled multiplex PCR. Per the source publication's procedure: The number of nucleated cells in each sample was estimated by amplification of reference gene primers within the assay. To quantify the absolute abundance of each unique TCRbeta CDR3 rearrangement, sequence reads were collapsed and filtered. For each sample, productive Simpson clonality was calculated as the square root of Simpson's diversity index across productive rearrangements. This is the immuneACCESS table as TCRdb keeps it, with only in-frame sequences that have V and J called. A part of the clones is gone; compared with another copy, unresolved V genes explain less than half, and the rest is unexplained. D and trimming come from the DNA, and the V and J calls and clone size come from that table. The sample table shows over 200,000 clones, and 80% to 85% are seen once. Around 5.1% of the sample is taken by the ten largest.

Regarding this clone: This receptor's antigen is unknown. No much larger clone exists at a distance of one base, and base qualities are not known.

Each collaborating institution followed its own protocols to collect whole blood in K2EDTA tubes. For TCRbeta analysis, collaborators shipped samples in one of three forms: frozen whole blood, isolated PBMCs, or DNA extracted from either of those sample types. This sequence originates from a human donor in a cohort sampled during active COVID-19. Sequencing input: peripheral blood.

The CDR3 reads CASSYAGGAETQYF. The DNA sequence follows: TGTGCCAGCAGCTACGCAGGGGGCGCGGAGACCCAGTACTTC. The chain uses TRBV7-9 and TRBJ2-5; a stretch of 8 junction bases matches TRBD1. The junction shows trimming of 4 bases on V and 5 bases on J, and the gene matches do not reach 6 bases of it. Including cysteine and phenylalanine, the CDR3 has 14 amino acids. Just CDR3 DNA is preserved here, 42 bases in frame from base 1. For CDR1 and CDR2, the germline V gene (reference sequence) lists SEHNR and FQNEAQ. Full variable domain (CDR3 extended with the reference TRBV7-9 and TRBJ2-5 proteins): DTGVSQNPRHKITKRGQNVTFRCDPISEHNRLYWYRQTLGQGPEFLTYFQNEAQLEKSRLLSDRFSAERPKGSFSTLEIQRTEQGDSAMYLCASSYAGGAETQYFGPGTRLLVL.